A selection of T cell receptor beta chains follows, all from one sample in a study of T cells in Graves' hyperthyroidism and ophthalmopathy. TCRdb ran MiXCR on the multiplex PCR reads and lists one entry per CDR3 protein. Altogether under 800,000 distinct CDR3 sequences are present, 14% being singletons, with the ten largest covering 10%. The sequenced sample was blood. These TCRs come from a woman aged 18 to 35 with Graves' hyperthyroidism. Both conserved end residues are part of each CDR3. Each record gives: V gene, D gene, clone size, J gene, CDR3 DNA, CDR3 protein. D genes are given only for firm matches. Only part of the rows carry a size: once, few, many, or a class if the clone is expanded.

>TRBV24-1|-|few|TRBJ2-5
TGTGCCACCAGTGATTTGAGGGTAGGGGAGACCCAGTACTTC
CATSDLRVGETQYF
>TRBV6-1|-|-|TRBJ2-3
TGTGCCAGCTTATTCAACCCTTCCACAGATACGCAGTATTTT
CASLFNPSTDTQYF
>TRBV18|-|many|TRBJ2-3
TGTGCCAGCTCACCACCAAGCACAGCAGATACGCAGTATTTT
CASSPPSTADTQYF
>TRBV19|-|-|TRBJ2-7
TGTGCCAGTAGTATTCAAAATGTGCAGTACTTC
CASSIQNVQYF
>TRBV20-1|TRBD1|few|TRBJ1-2
TGCAGTGCTAGGCGATGGACAGGATCCCTATTCGGCTACACCTTC
CSARRWTGSLFGYTF
>TRBV20-1|TRBD2|few|TRBJ2-7
TGCAGTGCCACGCCGGGTAGCGGGATACGGTACGAGCAGTACTTC
CSATPGSGIRYEQYF
>TRBV10-2|-|-|TRBJ2-1
TGCGCCAGCAGTGAGTCTTACCACGACTACAATGAGCAGTTCTTC
CASSESYHDYNEQFF
>TRBV11-1|TRBD2|few|TRBJ2-1
TGTGCCAGCAGCTTAGCGGCTAGCGGGAGCGGGAGCAATGAGCAGTTCTTC
CASSLAASGSGSNEQFF
>TRBV20-1|-|many|TRBJ2-1
TGCAGTGCTAGACCGCAGGGCTACTACAATGAGCAGTTCTTC
CSARPQGYYNEQFF
>TRBV20-1|TRBD2|many|TRBJ2-7
TGCAGTGCTAGAGATCTGGCGGGAGGGCGGTTGAACCCCTACGAGCAGTACTTC
CSARDLAGGRLNPYEQYF
>TRBV10-3|TRBD2|many|TRBJ2-1
TGTGCCATCAGTGGGGCTAGCGGGAGCTCCTACAATGAGCAGTTCTTC
CAISGASGSSYNEQFF
>TRBV5-6|TRBD2|few|TRBJ2-1
TGTGCCAGCAGCTTGGGCCCCCGGGGACTAGCGGGGCAGTATGAGCAGTTCTTC
CASSLGPRGLAGQYEQFF